Sequencing of this T cell receptor beta chain was carried out in a study of cytomegalovirus exposure and HLA in healthy donors. Findings and limits, study-wide: Rarity held for most TCR sequences, but there were some public TCRs that occurred in many donors. Listed as cytomegalovirus-associated were about 160 TCR beta chains.

The PCR was carried out with 60 Vbeta primers and 13 Jbeta primers. The table came from immunoSEQ multiplex PCR; TCRdb's copy has only in-frame clones and leaves some out. The sample lists some 110,000 clones, over 65% occurring once. A remark on this clone: The target antigen is unknown.

CDR1 is MGHRA and CDR2 is YSYEKL in the germline V gene. The CDR3 has 13 residues. V lost 3 bases, J lost 8 bases, and 11 bases lay in between. The chain is built from TRBV4-1 and TRBJ1-3; unclear D gene. This receptor was obtained from a man aged 40-55 years in good health and CMV-seropositive. Sequencing was done on a sample of PBMCs. CDR3 sequence reads: CASSQTSRDTIYF. The DNA for the CDR3 is TGCGCCAGCAGCCAGACGTCCCGGGACACCATATATTTT.